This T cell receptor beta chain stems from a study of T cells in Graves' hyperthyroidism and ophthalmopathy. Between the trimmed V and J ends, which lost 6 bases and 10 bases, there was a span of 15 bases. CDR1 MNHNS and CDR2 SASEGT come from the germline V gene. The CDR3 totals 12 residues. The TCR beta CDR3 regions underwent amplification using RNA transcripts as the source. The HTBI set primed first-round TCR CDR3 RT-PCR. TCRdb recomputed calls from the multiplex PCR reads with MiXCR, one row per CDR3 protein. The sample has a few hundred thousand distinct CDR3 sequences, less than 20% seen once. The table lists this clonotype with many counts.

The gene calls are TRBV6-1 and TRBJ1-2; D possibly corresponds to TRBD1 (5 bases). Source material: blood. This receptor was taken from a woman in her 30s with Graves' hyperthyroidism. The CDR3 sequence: CASSGARVFYTF. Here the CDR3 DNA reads TGTGCCAGCAGCGGGGCCAGGGTTTTCTACACCTTC.